These 17 T cell receptor beta chains were all obtained from the same sample, sequenced in a study of tumor-infiltrating lymphocytes in primary liver carcinoma. The investigators made TCR beta cDNA from roughly 0.55 ug total RNA, using a constant-region primer. A slightly modified ARM-PCR protocol with three nested multiplex PCR rounds produced these TCR beta libraries. The study ran its first two PCR rounds for around 10 cycles each, using TRBV1-TRBV30 forward primers and a C-beta reverse primer. A single record per CDR3 protein comes from TCRdb applying MiXCR to the multiplex PCR reads. In the table there are approximately 22,000 distinct CDR3 sequences, approximately 79% of which are singletons. The study co-extracted DNA and RNA from about 19-30 mg of unsorted bulk tissue. Sample: liver tumor tissue from sampling region 1. The sample's subset: tumor region T1, superior pole. The receptors were sampled from a man aged 35 to 55 with primary liver carcinoma and hepatitis B virus infection.

A remark on this clonotype: The junction departs from the called germline gene at one end, perhaps through a read error. CDR3 residues: CASSVTENSPIRF. The CDR3 region has the DNA TGTGCCAGCAGCGTAACGGAAAATTCACCCATCCGCTTT. The genes are TRBV9 and TRBJ1-6; no reliable D call. The CDR3 covers 13 residues. CDR1 is SGDLS and CDR2 is YYNGEE in the germline V gene.

The V gene is TRBV29-1, the J gene TRBJ2-3, with TRBD2 as a possible D gene (6 bases). The CDR3 is 14 amino acids. The ends were cut back, 7 bases at V and 5 bases at J, with 19 bases in the middle. Germline values: CDR1 SQVTM, CDR2 ANQGSEA. Here the CDR3 DNA reads TGCAGCGCCGGGCGGGAAACGATCGTAGATACGCAGTATTTT. Amino acids: CSAGRETIVDTQYF.

The chain combines TRBV14 with TRBJ1-2; D remains ambiguous. The length of the CDR3 is 17 residues. Germline CDR1 SGHDN, CDR2 FVKESK. Trimming removed 2 bases at V and 3 bases at J, with 19 bases between. The CDR3 DNA reads as TGTGCCAGCAGCCAACGGTATCACCTTCAGGAGCACTATGGCTACACCTTC. Its protein is CASSQRYHLQEHYGYTF.

Regarding this clonotype: One junction end disagrees with the germline gene, perhaps due to a read error. The CDR3 loop reads CTSSKAGRAAGSFF. CDR3 coding DNA: TGTACCAGCAGCAAAGCGGGAAGAGCGGCGGGATCGTTCTTC. This sequence joins TRBV6-6 and TRBJ2-1; TRBD2 agrees at 7 bases. The CDR3 totals 14 residues. Per germline, CDR1 MNHNY and CDR2 SVGAGI (reference sequence).

Remarks on this clonotype: A junction end diverges from the germline sequence, so it may reflect a read error. The V gene is TRBV11-3, the J gene TRBJ2-1, with TRBD2 identical over 12 bases. The CDR3 runs 18 residues. Germline values: CDR1 SGHNT, CDR2 YENEEA. CDR3 nucleotides: TGCGCCAGCAGCTTACACCCCCACGGGACTAGCGGGTCCAATGAGCAGTTCTTC. Its protein is CASSLHPHGTSGSNEQFF.

This clonotype appeared once. The J gene is TRBJ1-1, the V gene TRBV6-5; D is ambiguous. Trimming left V 5 bases short and J 6 bases short, with 16 bases between. Germline-derived CDR1 and CDR2 are MNHEY and SVGAGI. CDR3 length: 14 residues. As DNA, the CDR3 is TGTGCCAGCAGTCACGCTGGGGAGCGGGCTGAAGCTTTCTTT. Translated: CASSHAGERAEAFF.

Comments on this clonotype: A much bigger clone sits one base away, suggesting this may be a read error. The chain links TRBV25-1 to TRBJ2-7; D is uncertain. The CDR3 is 13 amino acids. Germline lookup yields CDR1 MGHDK and CDR2 SYGVNS. The chain's CDR3 is CAGSEEETYEQYF. For the CDR3, the DNA is TGTGCCGGCAGTGAAGAGGAGACCTACGAGCAGTACTTC.

Remarks on this clonotype: A read error may account for a junction end that differs from germline. DNA of the CDR3: TGTGCCAGAATCCGGAGAGGGGGCTCCTGCGAGCAGTACTTC. As protein: CARIRRGGSCEQYF. This sequence joins TRBV28 and TRBJ2-7; 7 bases are a match to TRBD1. CDR1 and CDR2 from the germline V gene are MDHEN and SYDVKM. The CDR3 contains 14 residues.

In the case of this clonotype: The conserved final phenylalanine or tryptophan is absent from the CDR3, which likely points to a read error. The chain has TRBV29-1 and TRBJ2-7, with TRBD2 matching over 9 bases. This CDR3 spans 14 amino acids. Germline assignment: CDR1 SQVTM and CDR2 ANQGSEA. CDR3 DNA sequence: TGCAGCGTTGTTTTAGCGGGAGCATTTTACGAACAGTACTTG. Amino acids: CSVVLAGAFYEQYL.

This clonotype was recorded once. This chain joins TRBV11-2 and TRBJ2-2, with D possibly matching TRBD2 (6 bases). Germline CDR1 SGHAT, CDR2 FQNNGV. This CDR3 has 17 residues. The DNA for the CDR3 is TGTGGTAGCAGCTTAGCATTAGGAGGGGCGAACACCGGGGAACCGTTTTTT. It translates to CGSSLALGGANTGEPFF.

Of note for this clonotype: The junction and the germline gene differ at one end; a read error may be behind it. The chain couples TRBV29-1 to TRBJ2-1; D call uncertain. CDR3 length: 16 amino acids. Germline lookup yields CDR1 SQVTM and CDR2 ANQGSEA. The CDR3 DNA sequence: TGCAGCGTCGCCATGATTCGGCCCTGGTCCCGTCAAGAGCAGTCCTTC. Its translation: CSVAMIRPWSRQEQSF.

To note about this clonotype: At one end, the junction sequence differs from germline, possibly due to a read error. The J gene is TRBJ1-2, the V gene TRBV7-9; D is ambiguous. CDR1 and CDR2 (germline): SEHNR, FQNEAQ (reference sequence). The CDR3 length is 16 residues. CDR3 in DNA: TGTGTCAGCAGCCCCGAGGGCAGGCTGTCCCAGTATGGCTTTACCTTC. Translating gives CVSSPEGRLSQYGFTF.

About this clonotype itself: One junction end does not reproduce the germline sequence, and a read error may be involved. V and J are TRBV11-2 and TRBJ2-1; 7 nucleotides align to TRBD2. The CDR3 sequence is 16 residues long. CDR1 is SGHAT, CDR2 FQNNGV, per germline. The CDR3 nucleotides are TGCACCAGCAGCTATACTAGCGCCCACTTATACAATGAGCAGTTCTTC. Its protein is CTSSYTSAHLYNEQFF.

Regarding this clonotype: The CDR3 end shows no conserved phenylalanine or tryptophan, and so a read error is likely. The rearrangement uses TRBV25-1 and TRBJ1-2; possibly TRBD1 for D (5 bases). Germline CDR1 MGHDK, CDR2 SYGVNS. The CDR3 has 14 amino acids. CDR3 DNA sequence: TGTGCCATCAGTGCCGGGACTGGCCTTTATGGCTACACCTTA. It is translated as CAISAGTGLYGYTL.

This clonotype was found a few times. The chain uses TRBV11-2 and TRBJ2-5; D perhaps matches TRBD1 (5 bases). Trimming cost V 1 base and J 5 bases, with 11 bases left between them. This CDR3 spans 14 amino acids. CDR1 SGHAT and CDR2 FQNNGV come from the germline V gene. The CDR3 DNA sequence: TGTGCCAGCAGCTTAGTGGCAGGGATGGAGACCCAGTACTTC. The encoded protein is CASSLVAGMETQYF.

With regard to this clonotype: The CDR3 does not end in the conserved phenylalanine or tryptophan, so this is likely a read error. V is TRBV6-5 and J is TRBJ2-1; 9 bases line up with TRBD1. The germline CDR1 and CDR2 sequences are MNHEY and SVGAGI. The CDR3 has 16 amino acids. The CDR3 nucleotides are TGTGCCAGTAGTTACTCGACAGGGGGTCCGATAAATGAGCAGTTCCCC. This gives the protein CASSYSTGGPINEQFP.

On this clonotype: The germline gene is not matched at one end of the junction; a read error may be the cause. The chain uses TRBV12-3 or TRBV12-4 and TRBJ2-2; D may be TRBD1 or TRBD2 (5 bases each). The CDR3 runs 16 residues. CDR3 DNA: TGTGCCAGCAGTTTAGCAGAGGGGACGAACACCGAGGAGCTGTTTTTT. Protein sequence: CASSLAEGTNTEELFF.